Only one count was recorded for the clone carrying this T cell receptor beta chain. Generated by immunoSEQ multiplex PCR, the TCRdb table keeps only in-frame clones and is missing some. The sample has 150,000 or so clones, 84% seen once. CDR1 is WSHSY and CDR2 is SAAADI in the germline V gene. V was trimmed by 1 base and J by 1 base, leaving 19 bases between them. The CDR3 consists of 18 residues. Recovered participants had two consecutive negative NP/OP PCR tests, healthcare professional clearance, or symptom resolution. The data belong to a study of blood T cell repertoires in COVID-19. The overall study: COVID-19 samples, acute and convalescent, were from the United States, Italy and Spain.

The sample consisted of PBMCs or T cells enriched from blood (not recorded which). The source is a man aged 45 to 65 who had recovered from COVID-19. V and J are TRBV10-2 and TRBJ1-2; D call uncertain. In DNA, the CDR3 is TGCGCCAGCAGTGAGTTACGTGGAGGGAACTTAATTAACTATGGCTACACCTTC. Protein sequence: CASSELRGGNLINYGYTF.